This T cell receptor beta chain was sequenced for a study of cytomegalovirus exposure and HLA in healthy donors (dated by TCRdb to about 2017). Regarding the research as a whole: An earlier analysis of several hundred of the donors reported approximately 270 Gb of sequence data and around 110 million unique TCR beta sequences from about 179 million T cells. On average, roughly 250,000 unique TCR beta nucleotide sequences were sequenced per donor among about 400 genotyped donors of the cohort, with around 19% of those sequences being non-productive. Donor age, sex, ethnicity and CMV serostatus were compiled alongside the repertoire data. The study was designed to test whether signatures of past pathogen exposure could be identified by cataloging public T cell receptors. In an earlier analysis of around 540 of the donors, high-throughput TCR beta sequencing was used to judge whether each TCR beta V gene segment behaved as functional or pseudogenic. About 5 DR-DQ haplotypes were handled as single units for association and clustering, since linkage in the cohort was strong. HLA typing covered class I and class II loci at four-digit resolution. A separate validation cohort of roughly 120 different subjects was used in addition to the roughly 700-subject first cohort. The study used immunosequencing to profile the T cell repertoires of around 600 subjects and linked those repertoires to cytomegalovirus serostatus. Every discovery cohort repertoire had been produced on one sequencing platform. The number of donors typed differed by locus, with about 629-630 for A, B, C, DRB1 and DQB1, 522 for DQA1, 600 to 610 for DPA1, and about 450 for DPB1. Genome-wide SNP genotypes for about 65% of the 666 donors were used in a later genetic analysis, which treated that subset as a discovery cohort. The genetic ancestry cluster associated with self-reported Caucasian donors included about 84% of the 398 genotyped donors. To study patterns of TCR occurrence, a later analysis re-analyzed previously published TCR beta repertoires from hundreds of donors and added high-resolution HLA genotyping. Rather than drawing on any new phenotypic data, the later analysis identified candidate immune exposures from TCR beta sequences and the way those sequences occurred across donors. To predict cytomegalovirus infection status, the study combined high-throughput TCR immunosequencing, statistical association of individual TCRs with disease status, and machine learning. Roughly 290 gigabases of sequencing data and around 80 million unique TCR sequences made up an early release that covered several hundred HLA-typed donors. Overall study outcomes, separate from this receptor: In a later analysis, HLA-associated TCR beta chains showed more clonal expansion and lower generation probabilities than non-associated chains that were equally common. In vitro tests confirmed that a few of the cytomegalovirus-associated TCR beta chains recognize cytomegalovirus antigens. A further reported finding was that TCR beta sequences accurately predicted the HLA-A and HLA-B alleles for most subjects in the first cohort. The study gave a list of about 150 TCR beta chains associated with cytomegalovirus. The authors suggested that the approach could potentially be extended to other disease states and immunological phenotypes. Presence/absence analyses assumed roughly uniform sequencing depth across donors, an assumption that may not hold. According to a later analysis, most CMV-associated TCR beta chains appeared to be HLA-restricted, and the HLA associations seemed to be driven largely by CMV exposure. In a later analysis, TCR association rates were found to vary across HLA loci, with the most associated TCRs seen for DRB1 alleles and the fewest for HLA-C alleles. An association between a missense DCLRE1C variant and V-gene and J-gene trimming of TCR beta chains was found in a later genetic analysis and replicated in an independent cohort. Because counts were too low, seventeen rarely observed V segments, including chromosome 9 orphons, were left out of the earlier analysis of roughly 600 of the donors. Assigning TCR associations to individual alleles was difficult when HLA alleles, especially DR and DQ, strongly co-occurred. A later analysis associated about 17,000 TCR beta sequences with specific HLA alleles at a false discovery rate of 0.05. The sequencing pipeline was judged likely to have produced a cluster of highly shared sequence variants as a technical artifact. Most TCR sequences were seen in very few donors, while some public TCRs were found in many individuals. Correlated functional status among segregating V segments might be attributable to linkage disequilibrium, but an unknown experimental factor could not be ruled out. Because some donors lacked HLA typing at each locus, the association tests relied only on the typed subset. This cohort had only TCR beta chains sequenced, and the lack of alpha or paired-chain data limited which features could be detected. A later genetic analysis reported fewer N-insertions in productive TCRs among donors in an Asian-associated ancestry cluster than the roughly 650-donor mean. In both the original and validation cohorts, the classifier was reported to diagnose cytomegalovirus status with high specificity and sensitivity. In a later analysis, several top co-occurrence clusters were reported to appear linked to parvovirus B19, influenza, CMV and Epstein-Barr virus. In an earlier analysis of fewer than 750 of the donors, most TCR beta V segments were observed in productive rearrangements about 87% or about 30% of the time, broadly matching IMGT annotations. Some IMGT-functional V segments, including TRBV6-2 and TRBV6-3, could not be distinguished by the 87-base-pair reads and were therefore excluded. Immune exposure information for the cohort was limited to CMV serostatus.

CDR1 and CDR2 are read off the germline V gene as SQVTM and ANQGSEA. V loses 3 bases of germline sequence and J loses 8 bases, and the interval between the two ends is 14 bases. The CDR3 covers 13 residues, taking in both the cysteine and the phenylalanine. The only DNA kept is the CDR3, 39 bases in frame from the first base. The sample holds a few counts of this clone. Which antigen it targets is not known. Per-base quality was not reported, and no clone a single base away is much larger than it. Library prep was done by the immunoSEQ multiplex PCR assay. The multiplex PCR relied on a mix of 60 forward primers for TCR Vbeta segments and 13 reverse primers for TCR Jbeta segments. A multiplex PCR assay on genomic DNA amplified the CDR3 region of rearranged TCR beta genes. Amplified TCR beta libraries were sequenced as 87-base-pair reads on the Illumina HiSeq System. Per the original workflow: Across the 500 to 850 repertoires, a later analysis counted 78 million or so unique TCR beta chains, approximately 12 million of which were shared by at least two donors. Raw reads were error-corrected and collapsed into unique sequences with a nearest-neighbor algorithm that merged closely related sequences to remove PCR and sequencing errors. CDR3 sequences were aligned to IMGT reference sequences to assign V, D and J gene segments. For a sequence to be retained, at least a six-nucleotide match to both a V gene segment and a J gene segment was required. Rearrangements were called productive when the CDR3 lacked stop codons and stayed in frame with V and J; all others were non-productive. CDR3 was defined according to IMGT convention as the region running from the second conserved V-encoded cysteine to the conserved J-encoded phenylalanine. Sequences without an unambiguous match to a single V gene segment were excluded from the earlier analysis of several hundred of the donors. An earlier analysis of 500 to 600 of the donors classified V segments as functional when productive rearrangements were above 56.7% and as segregating when the standard deviation between donors was above 5%. To diagnose cytomegalovirus status from the catalog of TCR beta chain sequences, a statistical classification framework was built. A later analysis assigned V and J genes by comparing TCR nucleotide sequences with IMGT/GENE-DB human TR gene sequences. The TCRdist pipeline was used in a later analysis to assign CDR3 sequences and most-parsimonious VDJ recombination scenarios. A later analysis defined each TCR beta chain by its CDR3 amino acid sequence plus V-gene family, and excluded reads lacking a unique V-gene family. In a later analysis, fewer than 600 highly shared, low-generation-probability nucleotide sequences were removed to address suspected cross-contamination and a sequencing artifact. A later analysis calculated a clonal expansion index for each public chain from normalized within-repertoire ranks of inferred template counts. In a later analysis, generation probabilities were computed with a VDJ recombination model fitted to out-of-frame rearrangements, and the resulting probabilities were checked against IGoR. A later analysis scored TCR-TCR, TCR-HLA and TCR-CMV co-occurrence with hypergeometric tests, applying a repertoire-size bias correction to TCR pairs. To estimate false discovery rates, a later analysis permuted the HLA or CMV assignments 20 times. In a later analysis, co-occurring TCRs were grouped with DBSCAN, and TCRdist sequence similarity was added when clustering was performed within HLA-allele-positive subsets. Repertoires with fewer than 30,000 or more than 120,000 public chains were left out of co-occurrence clustering, as were several repertoires with anomalous nucleotide sharing. The immuneACCESS repertoire file appears here via TCRdb, limited to in-frame rearrangements. These files lack a portion of the clones; in checked studies, under half of the deficit traces to unresolved V genes, and the cause of the others is not known. For V, J and clone size, that table is used; D and trimming come from the DNA. This sample comprises about 140,000 clones, roughly 85% of them detected only once. The ten largest clones add up to about 7% of the sample.

The cohort comprised 710 or so healthy bone marrow donors. Cohort members were all nominally healthy when sampled, although unrecorded immune exposures were likely present. The donor was CMV seropositive and belonged to the group of 250 to 300 seropositive cohort members. A peripheral blood sample was collected from each donor, and TCR beta sequencing was performed on peripheral blood mononuclear cells. The Qiagen DNeasy Blood Extraction Kit was used to extract genomic DNA from the blood cell samples. This receptor was obtained from a man aged 40-49 years in good health and CMV-seropositive. The V gene is TRBV29-1 and the J gene is TRBJ2-1, with no reliable assignment of the D segment. Sequencing input: PBMCs. CDR3 region: CSVEPWAYDEQFF. The DNA reads as follows: TGCAGCGTTGAGCCCTGGGCTTATGATGAGCAGTTCTTC.